These 5 T cell receptor beta chains share one sample of origin, sequenced in a study of T cells in Graves' hyperthyroidism and ophthalmopathy. Amplification of TCR beta CDR3 regions used RNA as the template. The TCR CDR3 was amplified in a first-round RT-PCR using the HTBI primer set. MiXCR, run by TCRdb on the multiplex PCR reads, gives a single entry per CDR3 protein. The table has over 650,000 distinct CDR3 sequences, 45% seen once. Source material: peripheral blood or thyroid tissue (not recorded which). These receptors all stem from an adult man with Graves' disease, either hyperthyroidism or ophthalmopathy (not recorded which).

This clonotype was seen at least ten times. The chain employs TRBV7-8 and TRBJ1-3, with D perhaps matching TRBD1 (6 bases). V dropped 0 bases and J dropped 3 bases, with 12 bases sitting between them. The CDR3 totals 16 residues. The V gene's germline CDR1 is SGHVS and CDR2 FQNEAQ. The CDR3 DNA reads TGTGCCAGCAGCTTAGCATCGGGGGGCTATGGAAACACCATATATTTT. Its protein is CASSLASGGYGNTIYF.

This clonotype was counted ten times or more. This sequence joins TRBV7-8 and TRBJ2-5; 8 bases match TRBD1. Germline CDR1 is SGHVS and CDR2 is FQNEAQ. The ends lost 5 bases at V and 5 bases at J; junction bases unmatched: 7. The length of the CDR3 is 14 residues. The CDR3 reads CASSPDRGFETQYF. The CDR3 coding sequence is TGTGCCAGCAGCCCAGACAGGGGATTCGAGACCCAGTACTTC.

The sample holds many counts of this clonotype. V gene TRBV7-2 combines with J gene TRBJ2-7; TRBD2 matches 9 bases. The germline gives CDR1 SGHTA, CDR2 FQGNSA. Unmatched junction bases numbered 8, after V lost 1 base and J lost 7 bases. CDR3 size: 15 residues. CDR3 sequence: CASSLVLAGAGEQYF. The DNA for the CDR3 is TGTGCCAGCAGCTTAGTGTTAGCGGGGGCCGGAGAGCAGTACTTC.

This clonotype was detected a few times. The genes are TRBV10-1 and TRBJ2-2; D is unresolved. This CDR3 region has 13 residues. Trimming pared 8 bases from V and 6 bases from J, leaving 13 bases between. Germline V lookup: CDR1 WNHNN, CDR2 SYGVQD (reference sequence). The CDR3 region is CASSRSGAGELFF. The CDR3 DNA is TGCGCCAGCTCCCGAAGTGGGGCCGGGGAGCTGTTTTTT.

This clonotype showed up just a few times. The chain carries TRBV19 and TRBJ1-1, with D possibly matching TRBD1 (5 bases). Trimming took 3 bases from V and 4 from J, leaving 15 bases between them. This CDR3 region has 15 residues. Germline loops: CDR1 LNHDA, CDR2 SQIVND (reference sequence). CDR3 amino acids: CASSIVRGAGTEAFF. Written as DNA, the CDR3 is TGTGCCAGTAGTATTGTGAGGGGAGCGGGCACTGAAGCTTTCTTT.